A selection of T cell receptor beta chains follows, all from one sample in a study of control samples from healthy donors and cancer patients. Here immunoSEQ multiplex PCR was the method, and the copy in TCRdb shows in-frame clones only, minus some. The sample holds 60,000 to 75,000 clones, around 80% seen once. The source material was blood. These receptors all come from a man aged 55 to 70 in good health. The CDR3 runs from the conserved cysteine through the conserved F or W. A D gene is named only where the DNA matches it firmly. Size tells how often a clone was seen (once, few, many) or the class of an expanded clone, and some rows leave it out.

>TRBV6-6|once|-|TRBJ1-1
CASSYGAGREIPFF
TGTGCCAGCAGTTACGGAGCTGGCAGGGAGATACCTTTCTTT
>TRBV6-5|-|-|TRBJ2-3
CASSLSGRTDTQYF
TGTGCCAGCAGCCTGAGCGGACGCACAGATACGCAGTATTTT
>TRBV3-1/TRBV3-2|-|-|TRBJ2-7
CASSPNVSPREQYF
TGTGCCAGCAGCCCCAACGTTTCCCCCCGCGAGCAGTACTTC
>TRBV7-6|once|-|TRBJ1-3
CASGGTPGSGNTIYF
TGTGCCAGCGGCGGCACCCCAGGCTCTGGAAACACCATATATTTT
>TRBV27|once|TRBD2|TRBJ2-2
CASRGSGANTGELFF
TGTGCCAGCAGGGGTAGCGGGGCGAACACCGGGGAGCTGTTTTTT
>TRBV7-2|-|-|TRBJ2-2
CASSLGLVNTGELFF
TGTGCCAGCAGCTTAGGACTGGTAAACACCGGGGAGCTGTTTTTT
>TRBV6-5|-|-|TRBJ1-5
CASRGRDYQPQHF
TGTGCCAGCAGGGGCCGGGACTATCAGCCCCAGCATTTT
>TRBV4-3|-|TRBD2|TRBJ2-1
CASSQVTGGEYNEQFF
TGCGCCAGCAGCCAAGTTACGGGAGGCGAGTACAATGAGCAGTTCTTC
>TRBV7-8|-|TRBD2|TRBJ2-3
CASSLEGPPGLAGDTQYF
TGTGCCAGCAGCTTAGAGGGGCCCCCGGGACTAGCAGGTGATACGCAGTATTTT
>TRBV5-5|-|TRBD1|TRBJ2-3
CASSLVTGASTDTQYF
TGTGCCAGCAGCTTGGTTACAGGGGCTAGCACAGATACGCAGTATTTT
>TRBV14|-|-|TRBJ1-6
CASSLRTASYNSPLHF
TGTGCCAGCAGCCTACGGACAGCCTCCTATAATTCACCCCTCCACTTT
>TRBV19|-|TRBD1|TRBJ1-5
CASSIAGQGATSNQPQHF
TGTGCCAGTAGTATAGCCGGACAGGGGGCTACTAGCAATCAGCCCCAGCATTTT
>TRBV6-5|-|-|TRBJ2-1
CASRMDWSRANEQFF
TGTGCCAGCAGAATGGATTGGTCAAGGGCCAATGAGCAGTTCTTC
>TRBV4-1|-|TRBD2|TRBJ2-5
CASSFSGRAGYQETQYF
TGCGCCAGCAGCTTTAGCGGGAGGGCCGGGTACCAAGAGACCCAGTACTTC
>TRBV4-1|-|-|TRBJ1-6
CASSPSLSFGNSPLHF
TGCGCCAGCAGCCCCAGTTTGAGCTTTGGTAATTCACCCCTCCACTTT
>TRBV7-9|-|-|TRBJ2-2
CASSLVNQGELFF
TGTGCCAGCAGCTTAGTTAACCAGGGGGAGCTGTTTTTT
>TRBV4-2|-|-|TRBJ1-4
CASSQDRANEKLFF
TGTGCCAGCAGCCAAGACAGGGCTAATGAAAAACTGTTTTTT
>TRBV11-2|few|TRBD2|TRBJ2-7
CASSLSIVAGLHEQYF
TGTGCCAGCAGCCTCTCGATAGTAGCGGGCCTCCACGAGCAGTACTTC
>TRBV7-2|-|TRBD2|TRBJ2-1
CASSLSWTTSGIYNEQFF
TGTGCCAGCAGCTTAAGCTGGACCACTAGCGGGATTTACAATGAGCAGTTCTTC
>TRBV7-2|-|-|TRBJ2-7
CASSDSRLGGEYF
TGTGCCAGCAGCGACTCTAGACTAGGCGGAGAGTACTTC
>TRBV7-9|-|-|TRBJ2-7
CASSFSNNYYEQYF
TGTGCCAGCAGCTTCTCCAATAACTACTACGAGCAGTACTTC
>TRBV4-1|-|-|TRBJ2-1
CASSQDGVGAYNEQFF
TGCGCCAGCAGCCAAGACGGAGTAGGCGCCTACAATGAGCAGTTCTTC
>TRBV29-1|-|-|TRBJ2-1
CSVAGQSSYNEQFF
TGCAGCGTTGCCGGGCAGAGCTCCTACAATGAGCAGTTCTTC
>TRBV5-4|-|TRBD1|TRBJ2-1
CASSLAVGAGGSYNEQFF
TGTGCCAGCAGCTTGGCAGTAGGCGCAGGGGGCTCCTACAATGAGCAGTTCTTC
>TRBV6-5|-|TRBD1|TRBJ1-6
CASVGDRGKNSPLHF
TGTGCCAGCGTAGGGGACAGGGGAAAGAATTCACCCCTCCACTTT
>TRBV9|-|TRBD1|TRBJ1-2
CASSIGQGHYGYTF
TGTGCCAGCAGCATAGGACAGGGGCACTATGGCTACACCTTC
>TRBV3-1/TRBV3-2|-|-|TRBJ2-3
CASSLTSNTDTQYF
TGTGCCAGTAGCCTAACTAGCAACACAGATACGCAGTATTTT
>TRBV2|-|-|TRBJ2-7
CASMEGYEQYF
TGTGCCAGCATGGAGGGCTACGAGCAGTACTTC
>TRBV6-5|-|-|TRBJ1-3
CASSYSGIERANTIYF
TGTGCCAGCAGTTACAGTGGGATTGAGCGGGCAAACACCATATATTTT
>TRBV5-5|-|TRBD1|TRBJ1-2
CASSLLPSSGGQNYGYTF
TGTGCCAGCAGCTTGTTGCCCTCGTCTGGGGGACAGAACTATGGCTACACCTTC
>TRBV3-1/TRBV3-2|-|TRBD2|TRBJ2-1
CASSQDLRLAGSNEQFF
TGTGCCAGCAGCCAAGATCTTAGGCTAGCGGGTTCCAATGAGCAGTTCTTC
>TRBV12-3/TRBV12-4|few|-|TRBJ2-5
CASSFLVFETQYF
TGTGCCAGCAGTTTTCTGGTGTTCGAGACCCAGTACTTC
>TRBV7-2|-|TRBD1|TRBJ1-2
CASSPGTGYYGYTF
TGTGCCAGCAGCCCGGGGACAGGGTACTATGGCTACACCTTC
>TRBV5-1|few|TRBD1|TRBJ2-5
CASSLGLRDSQETQYF
TGCGCCAGCAGCTTGGGACTCAGGGACAGCCAAGAGACCCAGTACTTC
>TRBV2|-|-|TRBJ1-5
CASRSGRESNQPQHF
TGTGCCAGCAGAAGTGGCAGGGAAAGCAATCAGCCCCAGCATTTT
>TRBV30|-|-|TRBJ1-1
CAWSGQLNTEAFF
TGTGCCTGGAGTGGACAGTTGAACACTGAAGCTTTCTTT
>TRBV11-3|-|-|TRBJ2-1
CASSLLVGTEQFF
TGTGCCAGCAGCCTTCTTGTCGGGACTGAGCAGTTCTTC
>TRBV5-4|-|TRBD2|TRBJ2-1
CASRSYGTSGKNEQFF
TGTGCCAGCAGATCATACGGGACTAGCGGGAAGAATGAGCAGTTCTTC
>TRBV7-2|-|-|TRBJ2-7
CASSDPGSLSSYEQYF
TGTGCCAGCAGCGACCCGGGCTCCCTAAGCTCCTACGAGCAGTACTTC
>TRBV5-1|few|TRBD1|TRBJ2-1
CASSLVGQGADEQFF
TGCGCCAGCAGCTTGGTGGGACAGGGGGCGGATGAGCAGTTCTTC
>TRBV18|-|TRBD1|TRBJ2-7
CASSPPGQSSYEQYF
TGTGCCAGCTCACCACCGGGACAGAGCTCCTACGAGCAGTACTTC
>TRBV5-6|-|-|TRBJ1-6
CASSFRRVGSPLHF
TGTGCCAGCAGCTTTCGTCGAGTTGGTTCACCCCTCCACTTT
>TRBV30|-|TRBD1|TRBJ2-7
CAWSVGQGGYEQYF
TGTGCCTGGAGTGTAGGACAGGGCGGCTACGAGCAGTACTTC
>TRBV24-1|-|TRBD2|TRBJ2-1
CATRSSGIDEQFF
TGTGCCACCAGGTCTAGCGGGATCGATGAGCAGTTCTTC
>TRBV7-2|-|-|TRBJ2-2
CASSLLGVLNTGELFF
TGTGCCAGCAGCTTACTTGGGGTCTTGAACACCGGGGAGCTGTTTTTT
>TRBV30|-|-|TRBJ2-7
CAWSVASDREQYF
TGTGCCTGGAGTGTGGCGTCAGACCGCGAGCAGTACTTC